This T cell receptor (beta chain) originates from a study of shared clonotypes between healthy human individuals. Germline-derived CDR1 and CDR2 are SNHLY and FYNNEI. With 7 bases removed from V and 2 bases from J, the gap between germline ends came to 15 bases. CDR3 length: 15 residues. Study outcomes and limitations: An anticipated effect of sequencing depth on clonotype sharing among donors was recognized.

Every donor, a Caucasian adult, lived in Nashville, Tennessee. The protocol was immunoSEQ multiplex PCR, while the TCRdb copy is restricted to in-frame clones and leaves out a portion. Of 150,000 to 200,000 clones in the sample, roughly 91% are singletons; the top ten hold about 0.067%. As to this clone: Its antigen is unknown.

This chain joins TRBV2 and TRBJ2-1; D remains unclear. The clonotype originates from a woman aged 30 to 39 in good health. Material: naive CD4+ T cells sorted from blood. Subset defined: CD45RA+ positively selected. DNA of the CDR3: TGTGCCAGCAAGGGCCAAGCGCAAGCCTACAATGAGCAGTTCTTC. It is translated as CASKGQAQAYNEQFF.